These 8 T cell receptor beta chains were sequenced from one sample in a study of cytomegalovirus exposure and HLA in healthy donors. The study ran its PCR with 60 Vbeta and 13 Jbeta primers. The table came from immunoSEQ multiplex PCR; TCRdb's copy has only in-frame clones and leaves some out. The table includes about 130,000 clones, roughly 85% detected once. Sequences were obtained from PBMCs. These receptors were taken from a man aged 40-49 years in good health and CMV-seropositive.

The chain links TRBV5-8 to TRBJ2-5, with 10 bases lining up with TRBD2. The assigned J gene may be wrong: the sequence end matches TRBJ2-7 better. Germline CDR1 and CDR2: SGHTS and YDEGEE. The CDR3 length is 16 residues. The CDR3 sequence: CASSPGLAGASYEQYF. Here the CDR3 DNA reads TGTGCCAGCAGCCCGGGGCTAGCGGGAGCTTCCTACGAGCAGTACTTC.

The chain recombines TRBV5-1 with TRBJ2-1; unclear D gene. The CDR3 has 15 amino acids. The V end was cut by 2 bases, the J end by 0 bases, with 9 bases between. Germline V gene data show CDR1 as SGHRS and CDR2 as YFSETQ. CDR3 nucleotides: TGCGCCAGCAGCTTCACAGAGAGCTCCTACAATGAGCAGTTCTTC. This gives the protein CASSFTESSYNEQFF. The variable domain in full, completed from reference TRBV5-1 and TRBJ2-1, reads KAGVTQTPRYLIKTRGQQVTLSCSPISGHRSVSWYQQTPGQGLQFLFEYFSETQRNKGNFPGRFSGRQFSNSRSEMNVSTLELGDSALYLCASSFTESSYNEQFFGPGTRLTVL.

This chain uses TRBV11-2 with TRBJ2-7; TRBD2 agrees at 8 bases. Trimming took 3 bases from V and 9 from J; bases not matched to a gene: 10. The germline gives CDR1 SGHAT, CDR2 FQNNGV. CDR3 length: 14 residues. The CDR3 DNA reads TGTGCCAGCAGCTTCACTCTAGCGGGTACGGGGCAGTACTTC. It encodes CASSFTLAGTGQYF.

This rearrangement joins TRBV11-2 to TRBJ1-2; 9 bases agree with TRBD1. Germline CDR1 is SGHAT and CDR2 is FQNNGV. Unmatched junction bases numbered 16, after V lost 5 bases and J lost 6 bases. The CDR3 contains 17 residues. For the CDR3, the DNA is TGTGCCAGCAGCCCGTCCGGGACAGGGCGCTGGGAAGATGGCTACACCTTC. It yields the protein CASSPSGTGRWEDGYTF.

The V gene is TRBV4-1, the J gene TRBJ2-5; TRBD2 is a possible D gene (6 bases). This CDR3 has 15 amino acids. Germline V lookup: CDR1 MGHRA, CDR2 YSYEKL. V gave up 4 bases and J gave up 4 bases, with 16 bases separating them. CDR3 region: CASSPTRSGGETQYF. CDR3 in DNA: TGCGCCAGCAGCCCGACTAGATCCGGGGGAGAGACCCAGTACTTC.

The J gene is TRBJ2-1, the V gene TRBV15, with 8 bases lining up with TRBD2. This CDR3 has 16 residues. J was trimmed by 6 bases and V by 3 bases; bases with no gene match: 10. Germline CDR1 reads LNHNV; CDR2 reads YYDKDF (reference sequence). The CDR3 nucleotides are TGTGCCACCAGCAGGATAGCGGGACCCTTAGGCAATGAGCAGTTCTTC. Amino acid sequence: CATSRIAGPLGNEQFF.

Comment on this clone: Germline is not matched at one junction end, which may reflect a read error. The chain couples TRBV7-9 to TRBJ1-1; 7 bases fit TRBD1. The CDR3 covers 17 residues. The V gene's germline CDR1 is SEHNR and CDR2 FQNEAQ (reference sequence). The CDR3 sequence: CSSSLGGQTGWNTEAFF. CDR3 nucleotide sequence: TGTTCCAGCAGCTTAGGGGGACAGACCGGATGGAACACTGAAGCTTTCTTT.

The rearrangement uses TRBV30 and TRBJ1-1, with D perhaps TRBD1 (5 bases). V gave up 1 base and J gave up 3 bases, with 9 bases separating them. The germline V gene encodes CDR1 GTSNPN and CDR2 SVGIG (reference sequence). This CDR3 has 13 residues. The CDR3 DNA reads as TGTGCCTGGAGTGAAGACAGATACACTGAAGCTTTCTTT. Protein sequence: CAWSEDRYTEAFF.